This T cell receptor beta chain was sequenced during a study of blood T cell repertoires in COVID-19. Germline CDR1 and CDR2: SGHDN and FVKESK. V lost 1 base and J lost 4; bases outside the gene matches: 10. The CDR3 sequence is 17 residues long. Source study methods: The assay estimated nucleated cells by amplifying reference gene primers. Only in-frame clones appear in the TCRdb table, and some are missing; sequencing was by immunoSEQ multiplex PCR. The V and J calls and the clone size are those of that table, but D and trimming were determined from the DNA. The table has about 300,000 clones, 89% seen once.

Material for sequencing was peripheral blood. This chain uses TRBV14 with TRBJ2-1; 7 nucleotides align to TRBD2. The sequence derives from a young man who had recovered from COVID-19. CDR3 DNA: TGTGCCAGCAGCCAAGGGTCGAGGCGGGAGCGGTACAATGAGCAGTTCTTC. Translation gives CASSQGSRRERYNEQFF.